This note documents a single T cell receptor beta chain sequence. Its antigen is undetermined. The CDR3 is 16 amino acids. Germline trimming cut 4 bases from V and 3 bases from J; bases unmatched to any gene: 4. Germline CDR1 reads SGHTA; CDR2 reads FQGNSA. This sample stems from a study of shared clonotypes between healthy human individuals. Whole-study results and caveats: The sole specimen, blood, was sampled, and tissue repertoires likely differ. Naive subsets, compared against memory subsets, generally had larger estimated richness values.

The genomic DNA of each subset was split evenly across several immunoSEQ plates. The data were produced by immunoSEQ multiplex PCR, yet TCRdb's version contains in-frame clones alone and is incomplete. The table lists some 1.5 million clones, 95% to 99% of them singletons. V is TRBV7-2 and J is TRBJ2-1; 12 bases align to TRBD2. The specimen was naive CD4+ T cells sorted from blood. Subset given: CD45RA+ positively selected. The sequence derives from a man aged 25-45 years in good health. CDR3 amino acids: CASSSRLAGVYNEQFF. The CDR3 DNA reads TGTGCCAGCAGCTCCCGACTAGCGGGGGTCTACAATGAGCAGTTCTTC.